This is a list of T cell receptor beta chains from one sample in a study of blood T cell repertoires in COVID-19. The repertoire was sequenced with immunoSEQ multiplex PCR; TCRdb's copy has only in-frame clones and lacks some. The sample shows roughly 180,000 clones, 76% of them seen only once. Sequenced input: peripheral blood. The receptors were gathered from a woman aged 50 to 60 with active or convalescent COVID-19. CDR3s include the opening cysteine and the closing phenylalanine or tryptophan. The D gene is left open where the match is weak. Expanded clones are given a class, and other clones once, few, many or no size at all.

abundance	len	v_gene	d_gene	j_gene	CDR3nt	CDR3aa
-	13	TRBV10-1	-	TRBJ2-7	TGCGCCAGCCAACTCGAATCTAGTGTTGAGCAGTACTTC	CASQLESSVEQYF
few	17	TRBV5-1	TRBD2	TRBJ2-3	TGCGCCAGCAGCTTGGGGGCTAGCGGCTCCGGCACAGATACGCAGTATTTT	CASSLGASGSGTDTQYF
-	15	TRBV9	-	TRBJ1-1	TGTGCCAGCAGACTCACACAGGGAGTGGGGACTGAAGCTTTCTTT	CASRLTQGVGTEAFF
-	14	TRBV19	-	TRBJ1-6	TGTGCCAGTACCCCCCGGGACAATTATTCACCCCTCCACTTT	CASTPRDNYSPLHF
-	14	TRBV10-3	-	TRBJ1-3	TGTGCCATCAGTGAGAAGGGGGCTGGAAACACCATATATTTT	CAISEKGAGNTIYF
-	13	TRBV19	-	TRBJ2-2	TGTGCCAGTAGTCCAGGGGTCCCCGGGGAGCTGTTTTTT	CASSPGVPGELFF
-	12	TRBV29-1	TRBD1	TRBJ1-2	TGCAGCGTTTATACAGGGGTTTATGGCTACACCTTC	CSVYTGVYGYTF
-	12	TRBV5-6	TRBD1	TRBJ1-2	TGTGCCAGCAGCCGGGACAGGGGGAGCTACACCTTC	CASSRDRGSYTF
-	17	TRBV11-2	TRBD2	TRBJ2-5	TGTGCCAGCAGCGCCCGGACTAGCGGGAGTGGAGGAGAGACCCAGTACTTC	CASSARTSGSGGETQYF
once	16	TRBV7-2	TRBD1	TRBJ2-7	TGTGCCAGCAGCTTAGACGGCAGCGAGGGGGCTAGAGCGCAGTACTTC	CASSLDGSEGARAQYF
few	15	TRBV6-5	TRBD1	TRBJ1-2	TGTGCCAGCAGTCCCGGGACAGCTCATAACTATGGCTACACCTTC	CASSPGTAHNYGYTF
-	14	TRBV6-5	TRBD1	TRBJ2-7	TGTGCCAGCAGTAGGGACAGGGGGATGTACGAGCAGTACTTC	CASSRDRGMYEQYF
-	14	TRBV6-5	-	TRBJ1-1	TGTGCCAGCAGTTCCCGACAGTTTGGCACTGAAGCTTTCTTT	CASSSRQFGTEAFF
-	16	TRBV9	TRBD2	TRBJ2-2	TGTGCCAGCAGCCTGGGACTAGCGGGAGCGGGCGGGGAGCTGTTTTTT	CASSLGLAGAGGELFF
-	12	TRBV19	TRBD1	TRBJ1-2	TGTGCCAGTAGTTGGACAGGTGATGGCTACACCTTC	CASSWTGDGYTF
once	16	TRBV9	TRBD1	TRBJ2-7	TGTGCCAGCAGCGCTGGCCGGGGACAGGGCAACTACGAGCAGTACTTC	CASSAGRGQGNYEQYF
-	14	TRBV27	-	TRBJ1-2	TGTGCCAGCAGTTTATCGGCGTACAGCTATGGCTACACCTTC	CASSLSAYSYGYTF
-	15	TRBV4-1	TRBD2	TRBJ2-1	TGCGCCAGCAGCTGGACCGGGACTAGAGACAATGAGCAGTTCTTC	CASSWTGTRDNEQFF
-	15	TRBV9	TRBD2	TRBJ2-5	TGTGCCAGCAGCGTGAACGGGGGGTCTCAAGAGACCCAGTACTTC	CASSVNGGSQETQYF
few	15	TRBV7-9	TRBD1	TRBJ1-2	TGTGCCAGCAGCCCTCCGGGACAGTCTCCCTATGGCTACACCTTC	CASSPPGQSPYGYTF
-	16	TRBV7-3	TRBD1	TRBJ1-1	TGTGCCAGCAGCCCTCCGGGACAGAACTTGAACACTGAAGCTTTCTTT	CASSPPGQNLNTEAFF
once	14	TRBV4-3	-	TRBJ1-1	TGCGCCAGCAGCCACACATGGGGGGACACTGAAGCTTTCTTT	CASSHTWGDTEAFF
-	13	TRBV18	TRBD1	TRBJ2-7	TGTGCCAGCTCACCGAGACAGGGGGACGAGCAGTACTTC	CASSPRQGDEQYF
-	14	TRBV7-9	TRBD1	TRBJ1-1	TGTGCCAGCAGGCACCGACAGGGGAACACTGAAGCTTTCTTT	CASRHRQGNTEAFF
-	12	TRBV30	-	TRBJ2-4	TGTGCCTGGAGTGTACGCTACAACATTCAGTACTTC	CAWSVRYNIQYF
-	16	TRBV5-6	-	TRBJ2-2	TGTGCCAGCAGCTTGTGGTCGGGGATTACCACCGGGGAGCTGTTTTTT	CASSLWSGITTGELFF
once	15	TRBV12-5	TRBD1	TRBJ2-1	TGTGCTAGTGGTTTGACCCGGGACAGGGTGAATGAGCAGTTCTTC	CASGLTRDRVNEQFF
few	13	TRBV2	-	TRBJ1-6	TGTGCCAGCAGTTCAACCGAGAGGGCACCCCTCCACTTT	CASSSTERAPLHF
-	15	TRBV3-1/TRBV3-2	TRBD1	TRBJ1-2	TGTGCCAGCAGCCGTCGGGACAGGGGAACGTATGGCTACACCTTC	CASSRRDRGTYGYTF
-	14	TRBV6-1	-	TRBJ1-4	TGTGCCAGCAGTGAAAACACAGCCCCTGAAAAACTGTTTTTT	CASSENTAPEKLFF
-	12	TRBV28	-	TRBJ2-2	TGTGCCAGCAGTTTCTTACAAGGGGAGCTGTTTTTT	CASSFLQGELFF
-	16	TRBV7-6	-	TRBJ2-1	TGTGCCAGCAGCTACAGTCCAACTAGTCGGTACAATGAGCAGTTCTTC	CASSYSPTSRYNEQFF
-	15	TRBV24-1	TRBD1	TRBJ2-5	TGTGCCACCAGTGAGTCGGACAGGGGGCGGGGGACCCAGTACTTC	CATSESDRGRGTQYF
once	14	TRBV30	-	TRBJ2-2	TGTGCCTGGAGTGCCGGACTTTCCACCGGGGAGCTGTTTTTT	CAWSAGLSTGELFF
-	13	TRBV5-6	-	TRBJ2-1	TGTGCCAGCAGCTTGGCTCCTTACAATGAGCAGTTCTTC	CASSLAPYNEQFF
-	16	TRBV6-2/TRBV6-3	TRBD2	TRBJ2-5	TGTGCCAGCAGTTACTCACTAGCGGGAGCCAAAGAGACCCAGTACTTC	CASSYSLAGAKETQYF
-	14	TRBV5-6	-	TRBJ2-7	TGTGCCAGCAGCCCCGGGCTTACGGGGGAAGAGCAGTACTTC	CASSPGLTGEEQYF
-	12	TRBV28	-	TRBJ1-2	TGTGCCAGCAGTTCGGGAGCCTTGGGCTACACCTTC	CASSSGALGYTF
few	13	TRBV2	TRBD1	TRBJ1-2	TGTGCCAGCAGTACCGGGACAGACCCTGGCTACACCTTC	CASSTGTDPGYTF
once	16	TRBV6-2/TRBV6-3	-	TRBJ2-7	TGTGCCAGCAGTTACCCCTCGACAGACACAGACTACGAGCAGTACTTC	CASSYPSTDTDYEQYF
-	19	TRBV7-9	TRBD2	TRBJ2-3	TGTGCCAGCAGCACCGTCTTCTCTGAGCGGGGGGCCATCACAGATACGCAGTATTTT	CASSTVFSERGAITDTQYF
-	13	TRBV5-1	-	TRBJ2-7	TGCGCCAGCAGCTTTCGGCGGGGCTACGAGCAGTACTTC	CASSFRRGYEQYF
-	13	TRBV30	-	TRBJ2-1	TGTGCCTGGACTAGGGGGGGCTTTTATGAGCAGTTCTTC	CAWTRGGFYEQFF
few	14	TRBV6-2/TRBV6-3	-	TRBJ2-7	TGTGCCAGCAGTTTAGGGGAAACCACCTACGAGCAGTACTTC	CASSLGETTYEQYF
-	15	TRBV6-2/TRBV6-3	-	TRBJ2-5	TGTGCCAGCAGTTACACCGGACTGATACAAGAGACCCAGTACTTC	CASSYTGLIQETQYF
-	14	TRBV4-2	-	TRBJ1-2	TGTGCCAGCAGCCAAGCAGGGATGAACTATGGCTACACCTTC	CASSQAGMNYGYTF
-	16	TRBV7-2	TRBD2	TRBJ2-1	TGTGCCAGCAGCTTAGCTAGCGGGGGGATGTACAATGAGCAGTTCTTC	CASSLASGGMYNEQFF
-	15	TRBV11-2	TRBD2	TRBJ2-7	TGTGCCAGCAGACCAGCCGGGACTAGAGCCTACGAGCAGTACTTC	CASRPAGTRAYEQYF
-	13	TRBV7-9	TRBD1	TRBJ2-1	TGTGCCAGCAGCTCGGGACAGGGGAATGAGCAGTTCTTC	CASSSGQGNEQFF
few	14	TRBV4-1	-	TRBJ2-7	TGCGCCAGCAGCCAAGACGGAAGGAGGGAGGAGCAGTACTTC	CASSQDGRREEQYF
-	13	TRBV28	-	TRBJ1-1	TGTGCCAGCAGTTTGGGGGGAAGAACTGAAGCTTTCTTT	CASSLGGRTEAFF
few	14	TRBV6-5	-	TRBJ2-2	TGTGCCAGCAGCGAGCTACTAAACACCGGGGAGCTGTTTTTT	CASSELLNTGELFF
-	16	TRBV4-3	-	TRBJ2-6	TGCGCCAGCAGCCAAGAGCTGGCCTCTGGGGCCAACGTCCTGACTTTC	CASSQELASGANVLTF